This is a list of T cell receptor beta chains from one sample in a study of blood T cells in healthy people across ages. TCRdb reprocessed the 5' RACE reads with MiXCR, giving one entry per CDR3 protein. The data show approximately 760,000 distinct CDR3 sequences, just under 25% seen once. These data are also associated with another study on T cells of mothers and their children.

Sample: blood. These receptors were collected from a boy between 10 and 17 years old in good health. Each CDR3 is given with its conserved first and last residue. The order of the fields is D gene, V gene, clone size, J gene, CDR3 DNA, CDR3 protein. D genes are given only for firm matches. Size is stated for part of the rows, as once, few or many counts, or as a class when the clone is expanded.

D: .
V: TRBV7-8
size: .
J: TRBJ1-2
DNA: TGTGCCAGCAGCTCTCGGGGGCTTAACTATGGCTACACCTTC
CDR3: CASSSRGLNYGYTF

D: .
V: TRBV29-1
size: .
J: TRBJ2-7
DNA: TGCAGCGCCCAAGGGGGGCTCTGGCCCGAGCAGTACTTC
CDR3: CSAQGGLWPEQYF

D: TRBD2
V: TRBV28
size: few
J: TRBJ2-5
DNA: TGTGCCAGCAGGCCTCAGGGACTAGCGGGAGGTGAACAAGAGACCCAGTACTTC
CDR3: CASRPQGLAGGEQETQYF

D: TRBD1
V: TRBV10-2
size: .
J: TRBJ2-7
DNA: TGCGCCAGTAGAGGACAGGGCGGGGACGAGCAGTACTTC
CDR3: CASRGQGGDEQYF

D: .
V: TRBV29-1
size: .
J: TRBJ2-5
DNA: TGCAGCGTCGCCCTCCGTTTGAAGCAAGAGACCCAGTACTTC
CDR3: CSVALRLKQETQYF

D: .
V: TRBV4-1
size: .
J: TRBJ2-3
DNA: TGCGCCAGCAGCCAAGACCAACTGGATACGCAGTATTTT
CDR3: CASSQDQLDTQYF

D: .
V: TRBV20-1
size: many
J: TRBJ2-5
DNA: TGCAGTGCTAGAACTAGTCTAGAGACCCAGTACTTC
CDR3: CSARTSLETQYF

D: .
V: TRBV18
size: few
J: TRBJ2-1
DNA: TGTGCCAGCTCCTCGACAGCAACAGTTAACAATGAGCAGTTCTTC
CDR3: CASSSTATVNNEQFF

D: .
V: TRBV7-9
size: .
J: TRBJ2-4
DNA: TGTGCCAGCAGCTTAGGCAGAGAATTAAACATTCAGTACTTC
CDR3: CASSLGRELNIQYF

D: .
V: TRBV6-1
size: few
J: TRBJ2-7
DNA: TGTGCCAGCCAACGGTACTCCTACGAGCAGTACTTC
CDR3: CASQRYSYEQYF

D: .
V: TRBV11-2
size: .
J: TRBJ1-2
DNA: TGTGCCAGCAGCTCTTTTGTCCAGGGACGGCCGAACTATGGCTACACCTTC
CDR3: CASSSFVQGRPNYGYTF

D: TRBD2
V: TRBV27
size: .
J: TRBJ2-1
DNA: TGTGCCACCTTCAGCGGGGGCAATGAGCAGTTCTTC
CDR3: CATFSGGNEQFF

D: TRBD2
V: TRBV7-9
size: few
J: TRBJ2-5
DNA: TGTGCCAGCAGCTTAGTTTTCATGGGAGGGCCGGAAGAGACCCAGTACTTC
CDR3: CASSLVFMGGPEETQYF

D: .
V: TRBV7-3
size: few
J: TRBJ2-5
DNA: TGTGCCAGCAGCTTAATATTTTGGACCCCCCAGTACTTC
CDR3: CASSLIFWTPQYF